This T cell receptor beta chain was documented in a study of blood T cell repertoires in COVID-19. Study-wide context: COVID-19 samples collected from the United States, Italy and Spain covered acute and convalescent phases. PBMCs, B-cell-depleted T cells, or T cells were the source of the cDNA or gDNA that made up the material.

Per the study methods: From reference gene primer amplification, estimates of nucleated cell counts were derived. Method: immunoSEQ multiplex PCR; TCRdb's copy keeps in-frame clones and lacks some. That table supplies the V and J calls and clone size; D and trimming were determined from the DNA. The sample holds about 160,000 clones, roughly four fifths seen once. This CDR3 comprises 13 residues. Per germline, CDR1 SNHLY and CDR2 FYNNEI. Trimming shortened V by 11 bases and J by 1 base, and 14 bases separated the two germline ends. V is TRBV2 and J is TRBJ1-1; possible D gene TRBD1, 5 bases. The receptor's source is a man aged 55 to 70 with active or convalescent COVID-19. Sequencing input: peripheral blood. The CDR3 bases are TGTGCCGGGACTTTAGGGCCGAACACTGAAGCTTTCTTT. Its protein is CAGTLGPNTEAFF.